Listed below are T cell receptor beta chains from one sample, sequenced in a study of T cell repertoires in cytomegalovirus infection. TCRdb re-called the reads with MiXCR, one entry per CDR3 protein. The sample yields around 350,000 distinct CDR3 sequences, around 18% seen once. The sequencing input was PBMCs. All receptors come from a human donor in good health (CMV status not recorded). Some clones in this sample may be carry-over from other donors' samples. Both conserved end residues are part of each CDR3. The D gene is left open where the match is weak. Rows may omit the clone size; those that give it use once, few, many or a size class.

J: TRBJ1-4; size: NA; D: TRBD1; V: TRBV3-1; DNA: TGTGCCAGCAGCCAAGCTCGGACAGGGTATGAAAAACTGTTTTTT; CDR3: CASSQARTGYEKLFF
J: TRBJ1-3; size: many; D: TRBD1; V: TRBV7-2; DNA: TGTGCCAGCAGCTTAGACAGGGGTCTGGGAAACACCATATATTTT; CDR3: CASSLDRGLGNTIYF
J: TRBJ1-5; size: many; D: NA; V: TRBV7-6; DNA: TGTGCCAGCAGCGCGACACCTTATAGCAATCAGCCCCAGCATTTT; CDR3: CASSATPYSNQPQHF
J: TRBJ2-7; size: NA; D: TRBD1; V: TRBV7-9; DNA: TGTGCCAGCAGCTTAGTGGGACAGTCAAGTCTCGAGCAGTACTTC; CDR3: CASSLVGQSSLEQYF
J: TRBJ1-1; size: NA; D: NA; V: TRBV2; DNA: TGTGCCAGCGAAGACAGGTTCAAGGGGGAAGCTTTCTTT; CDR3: CASEDRFKGEAFF
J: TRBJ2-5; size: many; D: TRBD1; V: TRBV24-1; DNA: TGTGCCACCAGTGATTCGGGGACAGGTGTATTCCAAGAGACCCAGTACTTC; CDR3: CATSDSGTGVFQETQYF
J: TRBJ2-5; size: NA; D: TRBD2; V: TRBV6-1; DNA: TGTGCCAGCAGTCGGACTAGCGGGAATTGGGAGACCCAGTACTTC; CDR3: CASSRTSGNWETQYF
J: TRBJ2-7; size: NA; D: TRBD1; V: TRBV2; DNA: TGTGCCAGCAGCCCCAGGGACAGTCCGTACTTC; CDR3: CASSPRDSPYF
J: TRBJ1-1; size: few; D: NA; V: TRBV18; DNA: TGTGCCAGCTCACCACCGGTCGGTGTCCGCACTGAAGCTTTCTTT; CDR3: CASSPPVGVRTEAFF
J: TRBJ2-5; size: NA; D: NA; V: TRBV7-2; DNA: TGTGCCAGCAGCTTAGACAGCGGTGGCCAAGAGAACCAGTACTTC; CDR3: CASSLDSGGQENQYF
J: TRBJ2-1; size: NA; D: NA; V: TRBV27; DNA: TGTGCCAGCAGTTTATATCAGGGAAGCTCCTACAATGAGCAGTTCTTC; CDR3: CASSLYQGSSYNEQFF
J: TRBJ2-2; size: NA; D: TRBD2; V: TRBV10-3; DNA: TGTGCCATCAGCGAGCGGACTAGCTCAGCCACCGGGGAGCTGTTTTTT; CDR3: CAISERTSSATGELFF
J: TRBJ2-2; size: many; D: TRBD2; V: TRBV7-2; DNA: TGTGCCAGCAGCCTTAGCGGGGGTGGCACCGGGGAGCTGTTTTTT; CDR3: CASSLSGGGTGELFF
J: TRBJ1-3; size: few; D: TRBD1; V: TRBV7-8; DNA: TGTGCCAGCAGCTTTTACAGGGGAAACTCTGGAAACACCATATATTTT; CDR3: CASSFYRGNSGNTIYF
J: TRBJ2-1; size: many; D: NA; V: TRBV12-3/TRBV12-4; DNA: TGTGCCAGCAGTTTTGGGGGACTGAACAATGAGCAGTTCTTC; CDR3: CASSFGGLNNEQFF
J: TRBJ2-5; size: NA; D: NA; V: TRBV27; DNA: TGTGCCAGCAGTTTCGCCGGGAGAGGATCAGAGACCCAGTACTTC; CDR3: CASSFAGRGSETQYF
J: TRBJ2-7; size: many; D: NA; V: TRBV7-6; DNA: TGTGCCAGCAGCTCCAGCCGCGAGCAGTACTTC; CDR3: CASSSSREQYF
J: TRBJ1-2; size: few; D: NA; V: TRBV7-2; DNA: TGTGCCAGCAGCTTAGCTAACAGTTATGGCTACACCTTC; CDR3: CASSLANSYGYTF
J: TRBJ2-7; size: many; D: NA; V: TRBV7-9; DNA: TGTGCCAGCAGCTCAGACCCCTACGAGCAGTACTTC; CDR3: CASSSDPYEQYF
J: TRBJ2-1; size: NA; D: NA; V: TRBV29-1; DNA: TGCAGCGTTTTTTTCATACCGGGACTCAACAATGAGCAGTTCTTC; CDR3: CSVFFIPGLNNEQFF
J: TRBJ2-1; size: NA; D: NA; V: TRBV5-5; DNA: TGTGCCAGCTCCCGTGACGGCTGGCGGCAGAGTAACAATGAGCAGTTCTTC; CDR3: CASSRDGWRQSNNEQFF
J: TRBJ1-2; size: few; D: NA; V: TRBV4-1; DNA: TGCGCCAGCAGCCAAACCGGGAAGGATTATGGCTACACCTTC; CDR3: CASSQTGKDYGYTF
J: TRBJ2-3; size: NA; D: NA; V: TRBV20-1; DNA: TGCAGTGCTCTGAATCCGGGACTCCCCTTTGATACGCAGTATTTT; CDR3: CSALNPGLPFDTQYF
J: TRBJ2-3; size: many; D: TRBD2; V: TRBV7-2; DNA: TGTGCCAGCAGCTTAGGGATGAGCGGGGCAGATACGCAGTATTTT; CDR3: CASSLGMSGADTQYF
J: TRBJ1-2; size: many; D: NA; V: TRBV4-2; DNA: TGTGCCAGCAGCCCCAGGAGTAACTATGGCTACACCTTC; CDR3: CASSPRSNYGYTF
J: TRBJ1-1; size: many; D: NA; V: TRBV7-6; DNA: TGTGCCAGCAGCTTCGGTTTCGGCCCACCGGACACTGAAGCTTTCTTT; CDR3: CASSFGFGPPDTEAFF
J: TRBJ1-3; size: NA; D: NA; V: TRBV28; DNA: TGTGCCAGCAGTTCATCGAGGAACACCATATATTTT; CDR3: CASSSSRNTIYF
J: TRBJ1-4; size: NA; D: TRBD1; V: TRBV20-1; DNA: TGCAGTGCTTCCGACAGGGTTAGCGAAAAACTGTTTTTT; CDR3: CSASDRVSEKLFF
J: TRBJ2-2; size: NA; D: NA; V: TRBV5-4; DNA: TGTGCCAGCAGCTTGGGGACACAGAACACCGGGGAGCTGTTTTTT; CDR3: CASSLGTQNTGELFF
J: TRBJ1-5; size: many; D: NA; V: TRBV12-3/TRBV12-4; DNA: TGTGCCAGCACCGATTATAGCAATCAGCCCCAGCATTTT; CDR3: CASTDYSNQPQHF
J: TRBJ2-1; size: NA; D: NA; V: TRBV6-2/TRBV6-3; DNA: TGTGCCAGCAGTTACCTCCCAGCGGAGTACAATGAGCAGTTCTTC; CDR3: CASSYLPAEYNEQFF
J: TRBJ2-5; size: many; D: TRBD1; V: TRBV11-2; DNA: TGTGCCAGCAGCTCCTACACAGGGGCAGGGACCCAGTACTTC; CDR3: CASSSYTGAGTQYF
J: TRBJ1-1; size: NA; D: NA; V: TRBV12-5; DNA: TGTGCTAGTGGTTGGACAGTGAACACTGAAGCTTTCTTT; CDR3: CASGWTVNTEAFF
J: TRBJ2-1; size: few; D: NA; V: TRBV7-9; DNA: TGTGCCAGCAGCTTAGTTTCGTCGCGCTCGGCACACAATGAGCAGTTCTTC; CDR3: CASSLVSSRSAHNEQFF
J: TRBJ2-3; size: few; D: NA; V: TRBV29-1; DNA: TGCAGCTTCCAGGCCGTGGGTGATACGCAGTATTTT; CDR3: CSFQAVGDTQYF
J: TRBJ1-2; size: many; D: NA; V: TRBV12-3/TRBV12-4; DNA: TGTGCCAGCAGTGAGGCGTCGTGGCGGAACTATGGCTACACCTTC; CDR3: CASSEASWRNYGYTF
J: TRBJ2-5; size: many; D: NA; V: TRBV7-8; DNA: TGTGCCAGCAGCTTAGCGAAAGAGACCCAGTACTTC; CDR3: CASSLAKETQYF
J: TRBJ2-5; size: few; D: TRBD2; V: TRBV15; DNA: TGTGCCACCAGCAGAGATCCCACGGGACTAGCGTTTGAGACCCAGTACTTC; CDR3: CATSRDPTGLAFETQYF
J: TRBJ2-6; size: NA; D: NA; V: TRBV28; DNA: TGTGCCAGCAGTACCGCGACTGGGGCCAACGTCCTGACTTTC; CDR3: CASSTATGANVLTF
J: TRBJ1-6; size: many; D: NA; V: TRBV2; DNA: TGTGCCAGCAGTGAAGCGCCCCTTAGAGTTGGTTCACCCCTCCACTTT; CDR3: CASSEAPLRVGSPLHF
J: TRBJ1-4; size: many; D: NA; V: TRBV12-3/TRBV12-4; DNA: TGTGCCAGCAGTTCCCAACGTGGAAAACTGTTTTTT; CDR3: CASSSQRGKLFF
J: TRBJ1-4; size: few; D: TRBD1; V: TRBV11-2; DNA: TGTGCCAGCAGCTTTTCCAGGGGGGAAAAACTGTTTTTT; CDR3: CASSFSRGEKLFF
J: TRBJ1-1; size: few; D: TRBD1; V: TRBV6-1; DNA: TGTGCCAGCAGTGAAGCGTACAGGGGGCGCGTAGCTTTCTTT; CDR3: CASSEAYRGRVAFF
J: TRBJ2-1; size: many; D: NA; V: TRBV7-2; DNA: TGTGCCAGCAGCCCCTGGGGCAATGAGCAGTTCTTC; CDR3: CASSPWGNEQFF
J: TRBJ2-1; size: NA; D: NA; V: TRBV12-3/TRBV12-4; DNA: TGTGCCAGCAGTACCGACAATGAGCAGTTCTTC; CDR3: CASSTDNEQFF
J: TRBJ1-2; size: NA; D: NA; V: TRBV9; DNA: TGTGCCAGCAGCGCTCCAGGGACGGAGGGTTACTATGGCTACACCTTC; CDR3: CASSAPGTEGYYGYTF